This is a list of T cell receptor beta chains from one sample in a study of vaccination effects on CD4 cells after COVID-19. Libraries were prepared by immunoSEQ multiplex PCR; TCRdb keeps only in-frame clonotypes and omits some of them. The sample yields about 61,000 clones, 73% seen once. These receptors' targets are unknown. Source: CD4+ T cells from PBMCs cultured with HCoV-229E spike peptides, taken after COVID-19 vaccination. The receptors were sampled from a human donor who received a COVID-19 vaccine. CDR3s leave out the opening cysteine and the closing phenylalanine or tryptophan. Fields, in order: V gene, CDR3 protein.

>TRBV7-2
ASSLARAGLFYNEQF
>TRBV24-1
ATSDSGGPGETQY
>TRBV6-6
ASSQSRGTSGGTQY
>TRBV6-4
ASSPRTGLRSPLH
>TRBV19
ASSAPGQLATQY
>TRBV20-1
SASSSNTEAF
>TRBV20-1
SASSWGSNEKLF
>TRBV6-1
ASSEDQGAPPKLAKNIQY
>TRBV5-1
ASSLGGGQETQY
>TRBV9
ASSRRGDSGANVLT
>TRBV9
ASSVGPRDRGTTNEKLF
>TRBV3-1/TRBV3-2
ASSQGIGIGTQY
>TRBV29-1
SVGQGGDYGYT
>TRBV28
ASSLSGYQPQH
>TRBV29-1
SVDGNNNYGYT
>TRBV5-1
ASSGSTNEKLF
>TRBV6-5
ASSRGTFTEYGYT
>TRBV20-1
SATEWVGYT